Sequencing of this T cell receptor beta chain was carried out in a study of CD8+CD57+ T cells in acquired aplastic anemia. For the study at large: The study obtained 8.5 million to 12 million reads on average for CD4+ cells from healthy donors.

In its sample, this clonotype was seen many times. The germline CDR1 and CDR2 sequences are GTSNPN and SVGIG (reference sequence). V was trimmed by 2 bases and J by 9 bases, leaving 11 bases between them. The CDR3 runs to 13 residues. Genomic DNA, serving as template, underwent TCR beta VDJ and CDR3 profiling. TCRdb fed the reads into MiXCR, producing one record per CDR3 protein. This sample has about 130,000 distinct CDR3 sequences, with 35% to 50% found just once. The clonotype was recovered from a human donor in good health, serving as a control. The chain is built from TRBV30 and TRBJ1-6; D ambiguous. The specimen sequenced was sorted CD4+, CD8+, or CD8+CD57+ T cells (not recorded which) from PBMCs. Here the CDR3 DNA reads TGTGCCTGGAGTCAAGGGTTAGGTTCACCCCTCCACTTT. As protein: CAWSQGLGSPLHF. Full variable domain (remainder filled in from reference TRBV30 and TRBJ1-6): SQTIHQWPATLVQPVGSPLSLECTVEGTSNPNLYWYRQAAGRGLQLLFYSVGIGQISSEVPQNLSASRPQDRQFILSSKKLLLSDSGFYLCAWSQGLGSPLHFGNGTRLTVT.